These 20 T cell receptor beta chains originate from one sample sequenced in a study of cytomegalovirus exposure and HLA in healthy donors. The assay was immunoSEQ multiplex PCR, and TCRdb's table has in-frame clones only and misses some. Here the sample spans roughly 150,000 clones, 85% to 90% being singletons. The sample was PBMCs. The receptor source for this set is a man aged 18 to 30 in good health and CMV-seronegative.

The chain links TRBV9 to TRBJ1-2, with TRBD1 matching over 9 bases. This CDR3 comprises 15 residues. V lost 0 bases to trimming and J lost 7 bases; unmatched junction nucleotides: 7. Germline CDR1 reads SGDLS; CDR2 reads YYNGEE. The CDR3: CASSVATGGEGGYTF. In nucleotides, the CDR3 is TGTGCCAGCAGCGTAGCCACAGGGGGCGAAGGTGGCTACACCTTC.

CDR3 amino acids: CAISDNLNTEAFF. CDR3 nucleotide sequence: TGTGCCATTTCGGACAATTTGAACACTGAAGCTTTCTTT. The genes are TRBV10-3 and TRBJ1-1, with D possibly matching TRBD1 (5 bases). The CDR3 spans 13 residues. Trimming removed 9 bases at V and 0 bases at J, with 11 bases between. The germline V gene has CDR1 ENHRY and CDR2 SYGVKD.

The CDR3 is CATNTGGGTGELFF. The DNA of the CDR3 is TGCGCCACTAATACAGGGGGAGGCACCGGGGAGCTGTTTTTT. The chain has TRBV5-1 and TRBJ2-2; 8 bases align to TRBD1. The ends lost 9 bases at V and 4 bases at J; junction bases unmatched: 8. From germline, CDR1 is SGHRS and CDR2 YFSETQ. CDR3 length: 14 residues.

The V call is TRBV11-2, the J call TRBJ1-5; tentatively, D is TRBD1 (6 bases). The CDR3 sequence is 17 residues long. Germline values: CDR1 SGHAT, CDR2 FQNNGV. Trimming pared 5 bases from V and 4 bases from J, leaving 21 bases between. The CDR3 coding sequence is TGTGCCAGCAGCCCCCTCCCTCAGGGGCCGAGTAATCAGCCCCAGCATTTT. This sequence encodes CASSPLPQGPSNQPQHF.

The chain couples TRBV14 to TRBJ2-2, with a possible D match to TRBD2 (5 bases). With 2 bases removed from V and 6 bases from J, the gap between germline ends came to 10 bases. Germline V gene lookup returns CDR1 SGHDN and CDR2 FVKESK. CDR3 size: 14 residues. This chain's CDR3 is CASSQLARAGELFF. CDR3 DNA sequence: TGTGCCAGCAGCCAACTAGCCCGCGCCGGGGAGCTGTTTTTT.

V and J are TRBV7-2 and TRBJ2-5; TRBD2 agrees at 9 bases. The germline V gene encodes CDR1 SGHTA and CDR2 FQGNSA. The CDR3 is 14 residues long. Losses at the gene ends were 4 bases for V and 5 bases for J; bases not matched to a gene: 5. CDR3 loop: CASSSRGGAETQYF. CDR3 nucleotides: TGTGCCAGCAGCTCGCGGGGGGGCGCGGAGACCCAGTACTTC.

The V and J genes are TRBV7-9 and TRBJ2-5, with D unresolved. The CDR3 has 15 residues. Germline lookup yields CDR1 SEHNR and CDR2 FQNEAQ (reference sequence). The V end was cut by 5 bases, the J end by 7 bases, with 20 bases between. The CDR3 is CASSLQMERSATQYF. Here the CDR3 DNA reads TGTGCCAGCAGCCTTCAGATGGAGAGGAGCGCGACCCAGTACTTC.

The chain links TRBV27 to TRBJ2-2; TRBD2 agrees at 11 bases. The junction had 5 bases not matched to a gene; V was cut back by 7 bases and J by 7 bases. The V gene's germline CDR1 is MNHEY and CDR2 SMNVEV (reference sequence). The CDR3 contains 14 residues. CDR3 in amino acids: CASKLAGVGGELFF. In DNA, the CDR3 is TGTGCCAGCAAACTAGCGGGAGTAGGCGGGGAGCTGTTTTTT.

The rearrangement uses TRBV7-2 and TRBJ2-2; 9 bases are shared with TRBD1. The CDR3 sequence is 16 residues long. V shed 5 bases, J shed 5 bases, and the junction held 9 bases outside the gene matches. The germline V gene encodes CDR1 SGHTA and CDR2 FQGNSA. Written as DNA, the CDR3 is TGTGCCAGCAGCCTGGAGGACAGGGGATGGACCGGGGAGCTGTTTTTT. This sequence encodes CASSLEDRGWTGELFF.

The V gene is TRBV2, the J gene TRBJ1-1; tentatively, D is TRBD1 (6 bases). Germline V gene data show CDR1 as SNHLY and CDR2 as FYNNEI. The CDR3 is 13 residues long. The germline V and J ends were trimmed by 6 bases and 3 bases, with 11 bases remaining between them. In nucleotides, the CDR3 is TGTGCCAGCAGCCGGGACATAGACACTGAAGCTTTCTTT. Its protein is CASSRDIDTEAFF.

This clone was detected once. This chain joins TRBV6-4 and TRBJ2-7; the match to TRBD1 covers 10 bases. The CDR3 sequence is 20 residues long. V lost 2 bases and J lost 1; bases outside the gene matches: 17. Looked up from germline, CDR1 is MRHNA and CDR2 is SNTAGT. This CDR3 reads CASSDDVRQGAYHGSYEQYF. The DNA for the CDR3 is TGTGCCAGCAGTGACGATGTAAGACAGGGGGCTTACCACGGTTCCTACGAGCAGTACTTC.

This sequence joins TRBV13 and TRBJ2-3; D call uncertain. This CDR3 is built from 14 residues. Germline values: CDR1 PRHDT, CDR2 FYEKMQ (reference sequence). Between the trimmed V and J ends, which lost 1 base and 2 bases, there was a span of 7 bases. The DNA of the CDR3 is TGTGCCAGCAGCTTAGTCAGTACCACAGATACGCAGTATTTT. It yields the protein CASSLVSTTDTQYF.

In DNA form, the CDR3 reads TGTGCCAGCGTTCAGGGGACGGGAGAGACCCAGTACTTC. As protein: CASVQGTGETQYF. V is TRBV6-1 and J is TRBJ2-5, with D possibly TRBD1 on 6 matching bases. V lost 8 bases and J lost 4, with 14 bases in between. Germline V CDR1 and CDR2: MNHNS, SASEGT. This CDR3 region has 13 residues.

The genes are TRBV27 and TRBJ2-7; TRBD2 matches at 10 bases. The CDR3 is made up of 17 amino acids. V was clipped by 2 bases and J by 2 bases; unmatched bases: 9. Looked up from germline, CDR1 is MNHEY and CDR2 is SMNVEV (reference sequence). The CDR3 bases are TGTGCCAGCAGTTTAGCGGCTAGCGGGAGTCTCCCCTACGAGCAGTACTTC. Translation: CASSLAASGSLPYEQYF.

The chain joins TRBV5-1 to TRBJ1-3, with a possible D match to TRBD1 (6 bases). Germline CDR1 reads SGHRS; CDR2 reads YFSETQ. Trimming removed 0 bases from V and 2 bases from J, with 6 bases in between. This CDR3 comprises 14 residues. The CDR3 DNA is TGCGCCAGCAGCTTGGGGACAGCTGGAAACACCATATATTTT. Protein product: CASSLGTAGNTIYF.

V gene TRBV27 combines with J gene TRBJ2-2; D gene unclear. Germline-derived CDR1 and CDR2 are MNHEY and SMNVEV (reference sequence). This CDR3 spans 14 amino acids. V gave up 7 bases and J gave up 1 base, with 10 bases separating them. CDR3 sequence (DNA): TGTGCCAGCAAGCAACTCCTGAACACCGGGGAGCTGTTTTTT. Amino acid sequence: CASKQLLNTGELFF.

This chain uses TRBV6-5 with TRBJ2-3; D gene ambiguous. V lost 6 bases and J 2 bases, leaving 9 bases between the germline ends. CDR1 is MNHEY and CDR2 is SVGAGI in the germline V gene. CDR3 length equals 13 residues. The chain's CDR3 is CASSYQYTDTQYF. The DNA of the CDR3 is TGTGCCAGCAGCTACCAGTACACAGATACGCAGTATTTT.

The rearrangement links TRBV28 to TRBJ2-7, with 9 bases that match TRBD1. CDR1 and CDR2 from the germline V gene are MDHEN and SYDVKM. The trim removed 7 bases at V and 3 bases at J, leaving 10 bases unmatched. The CDR3 totals 15 residues. The CDR3 DNA follows: TGTGCCAGCAATGCAGGACAGGGGTATATCTACGAGCAGTACTTC. This sequence encodes CASNAGQGYIYEQYF.

The CDR3 protein is CASSPEVDRTSYEQYF. The CDR3 bases are TGTGCCAGCAGTCCGGAGGTGGACCGCACCTCCTACGAGCAGTACTTC. The chain recombines TRBV28 with TRBJ2-7; perhaps TRBD2 as D (5 bases). CDR3 length: 16 amino acids. V was shortened by 5 bases and J by 0 bases, with 17 bases between the two germline ends. Germline values: CDR1 MDHEN, CDR2 SYDVKM.

This chain connects TRBV5-1 to TRBJ2-2, with TRBD2 matching over 8 bases. V shed 0 bases and J 5 bases; nucleotides not matched to a gene: 3. This CDR3 has 15 residues. Germline V lookup: CDR1 SGHRS, CDR2 YFSETQ. Here the CDR3 DNA reads TGCGCCAGCAGCTTGGCGGCGGGAGGAACCGGGGAGCTGTTTTTT. This sequence encodes CASSLAAGGTGELFF.